The entry below gives a single T cell receptor beta chain sequence along with its context. The entry originates in a study of blood T cell repertoires in COVID-19. About the research overall: COVID-19 samples, acute and convalescent, were from the United States, Italy and Spain. Sources were T cells, B-cell-depleted T cells, or PBMCs; the material itself was cDNA or gDNA.

In the authors' workflow: It was from reference gene primer amplification that nucleated cell counts were estimated. Measured with immunoSEQ multiplex PCR; TCRdb has only the in-frame clones, and not every one. V and J calls and clone size come straight from that table; D and trimming were deduced from the DNA. The sample contains tens of thousands of clones, about 90% of which appear only once. Unmatched junction bases numbered 3, after V lost 3 bases and J lost 2 bases. The CDR3 sequence is 14 residues long. Per germline, CDR1 MNHNY and CDR2 SVGAGI (reference sequence). Sequencing was done on a sample of peripheral blood. The chain uses TRBV6-6 and TRBJ2-5; TRBD2 matches 7 bases. The receptor was isolated from a woman in her forties or fifties in a cohort sampled during active COVID-19. For the CDR3, the DNA is TGTGCCAGCAGTTATGGGAGGGTACAAGAGACCCAGTACTTC. Translated: CASSYGRVQETQYF.